Listed below are T cell receptor beta chains from one sample, sequenced in a study of T cells after yellow fever vaccination. In TCRdb, the 5' RACE reads were re-called with MiXCR into one record per CDR3 protein. This sample has hundreds of thousands of distinct CDR3 sequences; approximately 13% occur once, and the top ten carry more than 13%. Sample: PBMCs, taken on the day of the yellow fever booster vaccination. These TCRs come from a man aged 25 to 40 who received the YFV17D yellow fever vaccine. CDR3s leave out the opening cysteine and the closing phenylalanine or tryptophan. The order of the fields is clone size, J gene, V gene, D gene, CDR3 protein. D genes are given only for firm matches. Size values are once, few and many counts, or a class for expanded clones, and some rows have none.

few TRBJ2-1 TRBV10-3 - AATDREGPTDEQF
few TRBJ2-1 TRBV5-1 - ASSFGVYNEQF
few TRBJ2-1 TRBV2 TRBD2 ASTGTSGRAYEQF
few TRBJ2-1 TRBV29-1 - SVEGRLGMGEQF
few TRBJ2-5 TRBV5-1 TRBD2 ASSPGAGAGAQETQY
few TRBJ2-1 TRBV6-2/TRBV6-3 TRBD1 ASSPGTATFNEQF
- TRBJ2-2 TRBV2 - ASSEGQADTGELF
- TRBJ2-1 TRBV5-6 - ASSPGTFSYNEQF
- TRBJ2-3 TRBV13 - ASRLGTPLDTQY
few TRBJ1-4 TRBV5-1 - ASSVDSVNEKLF
- TRBJ2-3 TRBV10-3 TRBD2 AIRPALAGDDTQY
- TRBJ2-5 TRBV6-1 - ASRTQGARLETQY
few TRBJ2-7 TRBV29-1 TRBD1 SVSEGATYEQY
- TRBJ2-3 TRBV5-1 TRBD2 ASSLGLREESDTQY
- TRBJ1-5 TRBV7-8 TRBD1 ASSWDRGPSQPQH
few TRBJ2-7 TRBV14 TRBD1 ATSGQGAGEQY
many TRBJ2-5 TRBV5-4 - ASSLIQETQY